Listed below are T cell receptor beta chains from one sample, sequenced in a study of cytomegalovirus exposure and HLA in healthy donors. Profiling relied on immunoSEQ multiplex PCR, and the TCRdb table lists in-frame clones only, not all of them. The repertoire includes 150,000 or so clones, approximately 70% of them detected once, and under 2% sits in the top ten. The sequenced material came from PBMCs. Every receptor here comes from a woman aged 18-29 years in good health and CMV-seronegative. Each CDR3 is given with its conserved first and last residue.

TRBJ2-3 TRBV29-1 13 CSVWGAYTDTQYF
TRBJ2-1 TRBV28 14 CASSLSDRFNEQFF
TRBJ2-1 TRBV4-1 16 CASSQERRGGYNEQFF
TRBJ2-3 TRBV7-2 13 CASSVGTADTQYF
TRBJ2-5 TRBV28 13 CASSGPGGETQYF
TRBJ2-3 TRBV4-3 14 CASSPRQATDTQYF
TRBJ2-7 TRBV7-2 14 CASSLNGGASEQYF
TRBJ1-5 TRBV2 14 CASKSTVSNQPQHF
TRBJ2-2 TRBV11-2 15 CASSPKMGHTGELFF
TRBJ2-1 TRBV7-6 14 CASSFGGSGSEQFF
TRBJ1-1 TRBV19 15 CASSIGTGMNTEAFF
TRBJ2-1 TRBV5-1 15 CASSLVAVSYNEQFF
TRBJ1-1 TRBV2 14 CASSDYRVYTEAFF
TRBJ2-5 TRBV2 17 CASLGAPRQGLGETQYF
TRBJ2-2 TRBV7-9 14 CASSDGQGSGELFF
TRBJ2-1 TRBV4-3 14 CASSQRQGENEQFF
TRBJ2-3 TRBV18 20 CASSRYRRNPGLTSTDTQYF
TRBJ1-6 TRBV4-3 16 CASSQDVRVGNSPLHF
TRBJ1-6 TRBV6-1 12 CATNSYNSPLHF
TRBJ1-6 TRBV5-1 14 CASSSQPYNSPLHF
TRBJ2-1 TRBV27 16 CASGRDYRTVYNEQFF
TRBJ1-4 TRBV15 15 CATSRDPATNEKLFF
TRBJ2-2 TRBV11-3 13 CASSLRNTGELFF
TRBJ2-1 TRBV4-3 17 CASSLGLAGNIYNEQFF
TRBJ2-3 TRBV5-1 15 CASTLSGGGPDTQYF
TRBJ2-1 TRBV15 16 CATSVGRGVASIEQFF
TRBJ1-5 TRBV19 15 CASSPTGNSNQPQHF